The 4 T cell receptor beta chains in this list originate from one sample, sequenced in a study of T cells after yellow fever vaccination. TCRdb called the 5' RACE reads again in MiXCR, with one record for every CDR3 protein. The sample records about 580,000 distinct CDR3 sequences, less than 20% being singletons. Sequencing was performed on PBMCs, taken around 5 days after the first yellow fever vaccination. These receptors came from a young man who received the YFV17D yellow fever vaccine.

This clonotype came up many times. CDR3 loop: CASSLHFRAGRVTYEQYV. CDR3 bases: TGCGCCAGCAGTCTACACTTTCGAGCAGGGAGAGTAACCTACGAGCAGTACGTC. The rearrangement uses TRBV4-1 and TRBJ2-7; D may match TRBD1 or TRBD2 (5 bases each). In germline, CDR1 is MGHRA, CDR2 YSYEKL. The CDR3 has 18 amino acids. V was cut by 6 bases and J by 2 bases, with 26 bases left in between.

A few counts support this clonotype. The V gene is TRBV29-1, the J gene TRBJ2-3, with D hard to call. V was pared by 4 bases and J by 2 bases, with 7 bases between. This CDR3 region has 12 residues. In germline, CDR1 is SQVTM, CDR2 ANQGSEA. The DNA for the CDR3 is TGCAGCGTTGCCTGGTCCACAGATACGCAGTATTTT. Encoded protein: CSVAWSTDTQYF.

CDR3 in DNA: TGTGCCAGTTCGGATAGGCCCTACAATGAGCAGTTCTTC. Protein product: CASSDRPYNEQFF. This sequence joins TRBV19 and TRBJ2-1; D unclear. V lost 8 bases, J lost 2 bases, and 10 bases lay in between. The CDR3 totals 13 residues. Germline lookup yields CDR1 LNHDA and CDR2 SQIVND (reference sequence).

This clonotype was detected many times. The rearrangement links TRBV4-3 to TRBJ2-1; TRBD2 is a possible D gene (5 bases). V was pared by 7 bases and J by 0 bases, with 16 bases between. The germline V gene encodes CDR1 LGHNA and CDR2 YSLEER. This CDR3 spans 16 amino acids. CDR3 coding DNA: TGCGCCAGCACCCCCACGGCGGGTAGCTCCTACAATGAGCAGTTCTTC. Protein product: CASTPTAGSSYNEQFF.